Detailed here is one T cell receptor beta chain. This entry is derived from a study of control samples from healthy donors and cancer patients. Sequenced by immunoSEQ multiplex PCR; TCRdb stores in-frame clones only, minus some. The top ten hold about 0.91% of the sample, which has approximately 60,000 clones, less than 95% seen once. The V and J ends lost 5 bases and 5 bases, in that order; junction bases with no gene match: 20. This CDR3 contains 19 residues. The germline V gene encodes CDR1 KGHSH and CDR2 LQKENI. Source material: PBMCs. This TCR was recovered from a man aged 25 to 40 with colorectal cancer. The rearrangement links TRBV18 to TRBJ1-1, with TRBD1 identical over 10 bases. CDR3 sequence: CASSSSTRTGGMGATEAFF. The CDR3 nucleotides are TGTGCCAGCTCATCATCGACTCGGACAGGGGGAATGGGGGCAACTGAAGCTTTCTTT.